Below, 22 T cell receptor beta chains from the same sample are listed, as sequenced in a study of post-analysis software for immune sequencing data. Unique molecular identifiers tagged the TCR beta cDNA libraries. MiXCR, applied by TCRdb to the PCR reads, yields one record per CDR3 protein. The data hold fewer than 850,000 distinct CDR3 sequences, with just under 30% observed a single time. Whole-study findings and limits: Elevated frequency relative to controls characterized roughly 5 TRBV segments in patients, TRBV5-6, TRBV5-1 and TRBV20-1 among them.

The antigens these receptors bind are not known. Sequencing used blood. All receptors derive from a girl aged 10 to 17 with multiple sclerosis.

The J gene is TRBJ2-1, the V gene TRBV7-2; 14 positions match TRBD2. The ends lost 4 bases at V and 13 bases at J; junction bases unmatched: 9. The germline CDR1 and CDR2 sequences are SGHTA and FQGNSA. This CDR3 is 15 amino acids long. CDR3 bases: TGTGCCAGCAGCTCGACTAGCGGGAGGGCGGGGTCCCAGTTCTTC. Residues: CASSSTSGRAGSQFF.

This clonotype was seen a few times. V usage is TRBV10-3 and J usage is TRBJ1-1; no clear D. V was trimmed by 0 bases and J by 12 bases, leaving 20 bases between them. The CDR3 is 15 residues long. Germline V lookup: CDR1 ENHRY, CDR2 SYGVKD. Here the CDR3 reads CAISESRVKSRVSFF. The DNA of the CDR3 is TGTGCCATCAGTGAGTCTAGGGTGAAATCGCGCGTATCTTTCTTT.

This clonotype was counted many times. The chain has TRBV29-1 and TRBJ2-7, with 10 bases identical to TRBD2. Germline loops: CDR1 SQVTM, CDR2 ANQGSEA. With V trimmed by 7 bases and J by 4 bases, 7 bases remained unmatched. CDR3 size: 13 residues. The CDR3 DNA is TGCAGCGCTGCTAGCGGGGGACCGTACGAGCAGTACTTC. Encoded protein: CSAASGGPYEQYF.

This clonotype was recorded many times. The genes are TRBV29-1 and TRBJ2-1; 8 bases map to TRBD1. With 7 bases clipped from V and 4 bases from J, the junction kept 6 bases outside the gene matches. The CDR3 contains 13 residues. The germline CDR1 and CDR2 sequences are SQVTM and ANQGSEA. The CDR3 protein is CSALGQGYNEQFF. Written as DNA, the CDR3 is TGCAGCGCCTTAGGACAGGGTTACAATGAGCAGTTCTTC.

This clonotype occurred many times. The rearrangement links TRBV5-1 to TRBJ1-6, with D possibly matching TRBD1 (6 bases). The germline CDR1 and CDR2 sequences are SGHRS and YFSETQ. Trimming pared 0 bases from V and 4 bases from J, leaving 8 bases between. This CDR3 comprises 15 residues. Here the CDR3 reads CASSLEGGYNSPLHF. The CDR3 region has the DNA TGCGCCAGCAGCTTGGAGGGGGGGTATAATTCACCCCTCCACTTT.

This rearrangement joins TRBV29-1 to TRBJ2-5; tentative D call: TRBD1 (6 bases). Deletions cut 4 bases from V and 1 base from J, with 16 bases between. The CDR3 totals 15 residues. Germline V gene data show CDR1 as SQVTM and CDR2 as ANQGSEA. The CDR3 nucleotides are TGCAGCGTTGCCCAATCAGGGGTCGGCCAAGAGACCCAGTACTTC. Its translation: CSVAQSGVGQETQYF.

A few counts support this clonotype. V and J are TRBV20-1 and TRBJ2-6; 13 bases are shared with TRBD2. The CDR3 runs 22 residues. Trimming cost V 5 bases and J 1 base; bases outside gene matches: 20. Germline V gene sequence: CDR1 DFQATT, CDR2 SNEGSKA (reference sequence). The CDR3 region is CSARPSGLAGTRPRSGANVLTF. The CDR3 DNA reads as TGCAGTGCTCGACCCTCGGGACTAGCGGGGACCCGTCCCCGATCTGGGGCCAACGTCCTGACTTTC.

This clonotype was seen a few times. The chain couples TRBV3-1 to TRBJ1-1; TRBD1 aligns across 10 bases. This CDR3 is 14 amino acids long. V trimming: 6 bases; J trimming: 1 base; junction bases outside the gene matches: 2. Germline V CDR1 and CDR2: LGHDT, YNNKEL (reference sequence). CDR3 nucleotides: TGTGCCAGCAGTCGGGACAGGGGGAACACTGAAGCTTTCTTT. Translated: CASSRDRGNTEAFF.

This clonotype has just a few counts. The chain carries TRBV20-1 and TRBJ2-7; the match to TRBD2 covers 8 bases. The CDR3 totals 16 residues. Germline V CDR1 and CDR2: DFQATT, SNEGSKA (reference sequence). J was trimmed by 2 bases and V by 0 bases; bases with no gene match: 9. CDR3 nucleotide sequence: TGCAGTGCTAGAGATTCGTTCGGGGGGGGAACCTACGAGCAGTACTTC. It codes for CSARDSFGGGTYEQYF.

Concerning this clonotype itself: A much larger clone differs by one base, so this may be a read error. The gene calls are TRBV6-6 and TRBJ2-3, with no clear D. This CDR3 is 11 amino acids long. Germline V gene lookup returns CDR1 MNHNY and CDR2 SVGAGI (reference sequence). The CDR3: CASRHTDTRYF. CDR3 in DNA: TGTGCCAGCAGACACACAGATACGCGGTATTTT.

The chain is built from TRBV6-5 and TRBJ1-1; D is ambiguous. Trimming left V 6 bases short and J 3 bases short, with 14 bases between. The CDR3 length is 14 residues. The V gene's germline CDR1 is MNHEY and CDR2 SVGAGI. In DNA, the CDR3 is TGTGCCAGCAGCTTGGAAAGGCTCTACACTGAAGCTTTCTTT. Translation gives CASSLERLYTEAFF.

The rearrangement uses TRBV5-1 and TRBJ2-7; 10 nucleotides line up with TRBD2. V trimming: 0 bases; J trimming: 12 bases; junction bases outside the gene matches: 6. Germline assignment: CDR1 SGHRS and CDR2 YFSETQ. This CDR3 comprises 13 residues. The CDR3 DNA is TGCGCCAGCAGCTTGGTGCTAGCGGGGGAATCGTACTTC. The encoded protein is CASSLVLAGESYF.

Ten or more counts support this clonotype. The chain joins TRBV12-3 or TRBV12-4 to TRBJ2-3; D assignment may be TRBD1 or TRBD2 (5 bases each). The length of the CDR3 is 12 residues. V dropped 3 bases and J dropped 6 bases, with 7 bases sitting between them. CDR3: CASSLGVDTQYF. The CDR3 DNA follows: TGTGCCAGCAGTTTGGGGGTCGATACGCAGTATTTT.

This rearrangement joins TRBV19 to TRBJ2-7, with TRBD1 identical over 8 bases. J was trimmed by 0 bases and V by 10 bases; bases with no gene match: 8. The germline gives CDR1 LNHDA, CDR2 SQIVND (reference sequence). The CDR3 extends over 14 amino acids. The CDR3 loop reads CANLVRGPSYEQYF. CDR3 in DNA: TGTGCCAACCTGGTCAGGGGGCCCTCCTACGAGCAGTACTTC. The full variable domain, with the rest looked up from reference TRBV19 and TRBJ2-7, is DGGITQSPKYLFRKEGQNVTLSCEQNLNHDAMYWYRQDPGQGLRLIYYSQIVNDFQKGDIAEGYSVSREKKESFPLTVTSAQKNPTAFYLCANLVRGPSYEQYFGPGTRLTVT.

With respect to this clonotype: One end of the junction fails to match germline, which may point to a read error. The rearrangement uses TRBV5-1 and TRBJ2-6; tentatively, D is TRBD1 or TRBD2 (5 bases each). CDR1 is SGHRS and CDR2 is YFSETQ in the germline V gene. This CDR3 is built from 15 residues. In DNA, the CDR3 is TGCGCCAGCAGACCTCGGGGCTCTGGGGCCAACGTCCGGACTTTC. Translated: CASRPRGSGANVRTF.

This rearrangement joins TRBV6-5 to TRBJ1-4; maybe TRBD1 (6 bases). V gave up 6 bases and J gave up 6 bases, with 14 bases separating them. Germline assignment: CDR1 MNHEY and CDR2 SVGAGI. The CDR3 has 14 amino acids. The CDR3 DNA sequence: TGTGCCAGCAGGGACCACGGGGGCGATGAAAAACTGTTTTTT. Translating gives CASRDHGGDEKLFF.

A note on this clonotype: The CDR3 ends on some other residue instead of the conserved phenylalanine or tryptophan, so this is likely a read error. CDR3 nucleotide sequence: TGTGCCAGCAGACGAGGCGGGGGTAATGAGCAGTTCTAC. Its translation: CASRRGGGNEQFY. The V call is TRBV9, the J call TRBJ2-1; 7 nucleotides match TRBD2. Germline assignment: CDR1 SGDLS and CDR2 YYNGEE. The CDR3 has 13 amino acids. Trimming removed 5 bases from V and 7 bases from J; junction bases left unmatched: 6.

This clonotype was found a few times. The V call is TRBV12-3 or TRBV12-4, the J call TRBJ1-1; TRBD1 agrees at 7 bases. The CDR3 is 16 residues long. V lost 3 bases to trimming and J lost 1 base; unmatched junction nucleotides: 8. As DNA, the CDR3 is TGTGCCAGCAGTTTTTACAGGGGACCTTCGAACACTGAAGCTTTCTTT. Translated: CASSFYRGPSNTEAFF.

This clonotype was recorded a few times. V and J are TRBV27 and TRBJ2-1; 7 bases agree with TRBD2. Germline CDR1 MNHEY, CDR2 SMNVEV (reference sequence). Losses at the gene ends were 3 bases for V and 9 bases for J; bases not matched to a gene: 5. The length of the CDR3 is 13 residues. Here the CDR3 DNA reads TGTGCCAGCAGTTTTGGGGCTAGCGGTGAGCAGTTCTTC. It encodes CASSFGASGEQFF.

At least ten counts were recorded for this clonotype. The chain links TRBV29-1 to TRBJ2-1, with D perhaps TRBD2 (5 bases). Germline CDR1 is SQVTM and CDR2 is ANQGSEA. Trimming removed 4 bases from V and 3 bases from J, with 13 bases in between. The CDR3 is 14 residues long. The CDR3 loop is CSVAWELLYNEQFF. In DNA, the CDR3 is TGCAGCGTTGCCTGGGAGCTCCTCTACAATGAGCAGTTCTTC.

Of note for this clonotype: An end of the junction differs from the germline gene, which may be a read error. V gene TRBV9 combines with J gene TRBJ2-2; maybe TRBD1 (6 bases). The CDR3 is made up of 15 amino acids. Germline loops: CDR1 SGDLS, CDR2 YYNGEE. In DNA, the CDR3 is TGTGCCAGCAGCGTTAGCAGGGGAGTAGCCGGGGAGCGGTTTTTT. Amino acids: CASSVSRGVAGERFF.

This chain links TRBV12-3 or TRBV12-4 with TRBJ2-3; no firm D call. V was shortened by 0 bases and J by 1 base, with 11 bases between the two germline ends. The CDR3 is 16 amino acids. CDR3 DNA sequence: TGTGCCAGCAGTTTAGCGACCGGACGGCGCACAGATACGCAGTATTTT. Translation: CASSLATGRRTDTQYF.